The 14 T cell receptor beta chains below all came from one sample that was sequenced in a study of blood T cell repertoires in COVID-19. Profiling relied on immunoSEQ multiplex PCR, and the TCRdb table lists in-frame clones only, not all of them. The sample contains 100,000 to 150,000 clones, 81% of which appear only once. The sequencing input was peripheral blood. The receptors derive from a man aged 30-40 years with COVID-19, enrolled during active disease.

This sequence joins TRBV4-2 and TRBJ2-7; TRBD2 might be the D (6 bases). Trimming removed 4 bases from V and 0 bases from J, with 16 bases in between. Germline CDR1 LGHNA, CDR2 YNFKEQ. The CDR3 is 16 residues long. The CDR3 reads CASSPGIGGTSYEQYF. CDR3 nucleotides: TGTGCCAGCAGCCCGGGGATTGGCGGGACCTCCTACGAGCAGTACTTC.

In this sample, this clone turned up once. The V and J genes are TRBV7-2 and TRBJ2-3; D is unresolved. The CDR3 totals 14 residues. The germline V gene encodes CDR1 SGHTA and CDR2 FQGNSA. Between the trimmed V and J ends, which lost 3 bases and 6 bases, there was a span of 13 bases. The CDR3, as DNA: TGTGCCAGCAGCTTCGACTCACCCCCCGATACGCAGTATTTT. It encodes CASSFDSPPDTQYF.

The rearrangement joins TRBV11-1 to TRBJ2-7; 10 positions agree with TRBD2. J gave up 3 bases and V 5 bases, and 7 bases lay outside the gene matches. Looked up from germline, CDR1 is SGHAT and CDR2 is FQDESV (reference sequence). The CDR3 spans 15 residues. The CDR3 sequence: CASSAPSGSLYEQYF. CDR3 bases: TGTGCCAGCAGCGCCCCTAGCGGGAGTCTCTACGAGCAGTACTTC.

V and J are TRBV6-1 and TRBJ2-3, with TRBD2 matching 8 bases. In germline, CDR1 is MNHNS, CDR2 SASEGT. This CDR3 contains 15 residues. The V gene end was trimmed by 1 base and the J gene end by 1 base; junction bases not matched to a gene: 1. The CDR3 region is CASSEEAGGTDTQYF. The CDR3, as DNA: TGTGCCAGCAGTGAAGAAGCGGGGGGCACAGATACGCAGTATTTT.

This sequence joins TRBV27 and TRBJ2-2; 9 nucleotides line up with TRBD2. The V gene's germline CDR1 is MNHEY and CDR2 SMNVEV (reference sequence). V was clipped by 7 bases and J by 6 bases; unmatched bases: 12. The CDR3 length is 16 residues. This CDR3 reads CASTPMGAGGPGELFF. The CDR3 DNA reads TGTGCCAGCACCCCCATGGGCGCGGGAGGGCCCGGGGAGCTGTTTTTT.

The CDR3 sequence: CASSQTGFYTF. The CDR3, as DNA: TGTGCCAGCAGCCAAACAGGGTTCTACACCTTC. The chain recombines TRBV3-1 (or the pseudogene TRBV3-2) with TRBJ1-2; D might be TRBD1 (6 bases). Germline values: CDR1 LGHDT, CDR2 YNNKEL (reference sequence). Between the trimmed V and J ends, which lost 2 bases and 10 bases, there was a span of 8 bases. The CDR3 totals 11 residues.

The rearrangement uses TRBV10-3 and TRBJ1-5, with 10 bases identical to TRBD1. With V trimmed by 6 bases and J by 0 bases, 5 bases remained unmatched. In germline, CDR1 is ENHRY, CDR2 SYGVKD. The CDR3 length is 16 residues. CDR3 loop: CAISLGQGNSNQPQHF. The CDR3 nucleotides are TGTGCCATCAGCTTGGGACAGGGGAATAGCAATCAGCCCCAGCATTTT.

The chain recombines TRBV27 with TRBJ2-7; D uncertain. V shed 4 bases and J shed 1 base, with 8 bases lying between them. Germline V lookup: CDR1 MNHEY, CDR2 SMNVEV (reference sequence). The CDR3 covers 13 residues. As DNA, the CDR3 is TGTGCCAGCAGTTCCTCAGGTTCCTACGAGCAGTACTTC. It yields the protein CASSSSGSYEQYF.

The V call is TRBV4-1, the J call TRBJ2-2; D perhaps matches TRBD2 (7 bases). Per germline, CDR1 MGHRA and CDR2 YSYEKL. The V end lost 1 base, the J end lost 3 bases, and 18 bases lay between the germline ends. The CDR3 length is 18 residues. The CDR3 DNA is TGCGCCAGCAGCCAAGGACCTTTTCAGGGGAGGGACACCGGGGAGCTGTTTTTT. The encoded protein is CASSQGPFQGRDTGELFF.

This sequence joins TRBV28 and TRBJ2-7; D unclear. V lost 6 bases and J 6 bases, leaving 9 bases between the germline ends. The germline V gene has CDR1 MDHEN and CDR2 SYDVKM. The CDR3 extends over 11 amino acids. The CDR3 loop is CASRLRGEQYF. The CDR3 DNA follows: TGTGCCAGCAGACTTCGTGGCGAGCAGTACTTC. Using reference TRBV28 and TRBJ2-7 for the parts outside the CDR3, the full variable domain is DVKVTQSSRYLVKRTGEKVFLECVQDMDHENMFWYRQDPGLGLRLIYFSYDVKMKEKGDIPEGYSVSREKKERFSLILESASTNQTSMYLCASRLRGEQYFGPGTRLTVT.

The chain has TRBV27 and TRBJ1-5; perhaps TRBD1 as D (5 bases). Germline assignment: CDR1 MNHEY and CDR2 SMNVEV (reference sequence). V gave up 3 bases and J gave up 2 bases, with 11 bases separating them. The CDR3 spans 15 residues. Here the CDR3 reads CASSFSGGGNQPQHF. The CDR3 DNA reads as TGTGCCAGCAGTTTCTCGGGAGGGGGCAATCAGCCCCAGCATTTT.

This sequence joins TRBV6-5 and TRBJ2-1; 12 bases match TRBD2. Per germline, CDR1 MNHEY and CDR2 SVGAGI. Trimming removed 7 bases from V and 7 bases from J; junction bases left unmatched: 8. The CDR3 covers 15 residues. CDR3 coding DNA: TGTGCCAGCAACCTAGCGGGGGGGCACGTGAATGAGCAGTTCTTC. This encodes CASNLAGGHVNEQFF.

V and J are TRBV7-9 and TRBJ1-5, with TRBD1 as a possible D gene (6 bases). CDR1 is SEHNR and CDR2 is FQNEAQ in the germline V gene (reference sequence). V lost 2 bases and J lost 2, with 16 bases in between. The CDR3 is made up of 17 amino acids. CDR3 bases: TGTGCCAGCAGCTTACCTGACAGGATGGATGGCAATCAGCCCCAGCATTTT. Amino acids: CASSLPDRMDGNQPQHF.

The gene calls are TRBV11-2 and TRBJ2-7, with 8 bases matching TRBD2. The CDR3 runs to 14 residues. The V and J ends lost 5 bases and 6 bases, in that order; junction bases with no gene match: 9. The V gene's germline CDR1 is SGHAT and CDR2 FQNNGV. CDR3 nucleotides: TGTGCCAGCAGCCCCCCGGGGGGGAATAGCGAGCAGTACTTC. Amino acid sequence: CASSPPGGNSEQYF.